The 22 T cell receptor beta chains below were found in one sample sequenced in a study of blood T cell repertoires in COVID-19. This table comes from immunoSEQ multiplex PCR, and its TCRdb copy is limited to in-frame clones, with some not included. The sample holds fewer than 150,000 clones, about nine tenths seen once. Source material: peripheral blood. These receptors originate from a man between 50 and 59 years old with active or convalescent COVID-19.

The chain has TRBV5-4 and TRBJ2-5; 10 bases are shared with TRBD2. V dropped 4 bases and J dropped 2; count of bases not matched to a gene: 5. Looked up from germline, CDR1 is SGHNT and CDR2 is YYREEE (reference sequence). This CDR3 is built from 15 residues. The CDR3 reads CASSPQLAGQETQYF. CDR3 bases: TGTGCCAGCAGCCCCCAACTAGCGGGACAAGAGACCCAGTACTTC.

This chain joins TRBV6-5 and TRBJ2-4; D unclear. Germline CDR1 and CDR2: MNHEY and SVGAGI. CDR3 length: 15 amino acids. V lost 0 bases and J lost 0, with 6 bases in between. CDR3 region: CASSYSRLAKNIQYF. CDR3 DNA sequence: TGTGCCAGCAGTTACTCGCGACTAGCCAAAAACATTCAGTACTTC.

This chain joins TRBV6-6 and TRBJ2-2; weak D call: TRBD1 (6 bases). V was clipped by 5 bases and J by 4 bases, with 11 bases between them. The length of the CDR3 is 14 residues. Looked up from germline, CDR1 is MNHNY and CDR2 is SVGAGI (reference sequence). The CDR3 here is CASSIDRITGELFF. In DNA form, the CDR3 reads TGTGCCAGCAGTATCGACAGGATCACCGGGGAGCTGTTTTTT.

This chain joins TRBV6-2 or TRBV6-3 and TRBJ2-7; 10 nucleotides match TRBD2. The CDR3 sequence is 15 residues long. Germline V lookup: CDR1 MNHEY, CDR2 SVGEGT. The ends lost 2 bases at V and 2 bases at J; junction bases unmatched: 3. The CDR3 protein is CASSYKREGPYEQYF. In DNA form, the CDR3 reads TGTGCCAGCAGTTACAAGCGGGAGGGCCCCTACGAGCAGTACTTC.

The chain carries TRBV5-1 and TRBJ1-1; 7 bases align to TRBD1. V shed 2 bases, J shed 1 base, and the junction held 11 bases outside the gene matches. Germline CDR1 is SGHRS and CDR2 is YFSETQ. The CDR3 sequence is 17 residues long. The CDR3 spells CASSLMGQKLSNTEAFF. The CDR3 coding sequence is TGCGCCAGCAGCTTAATGGGACAGAAACTATCGAACACTGAAGCTTTCTTT. Together with reference TRBV5-1 and TRBJ1-1, the CDR3 gives the full variable domain: KAGVTQTPRYLIKTRGQQVTLSCSPISGHRSVSWYQQTPGQGLQFLFEYFSETQRNKGNFPGRFSGRQFSNSRSEMNVSTLELGDSALYLCASSLMGQKLSNTEAFFGQGTRLTVV.

This chain uses TRBV27 with TRBJ2-3, with TRBD2 matching 8 bases. The CDR3 has 15 residues. CDR1 and CDR2 from the germline V gene are MNHEY and SMNVEV (reference sequence). V lost 10 bases and J lost 3; bases outside the gene matches: 12. The CDR3 region is CATQDSGTRTDTQYF. CDR3 sequence (DNA): TGTGCCACCCAGGATAGCGGGACGAGGACAGATACGCAGTATTTT.

V gene TRBV6-1 combines with J gene TRBJ2-5, with D perhaps TRBD1 (6 bases). Trimming removed 2 bases at V and 4 bases at J, with 17 bases between. The CDR3 sequence is 16 residues long. From germline, CDR1 is MNHNS and CDR2 SASEGT. CDR3 in amino acids: CASSEPTGLVTETQYF. DNA of the CDR3: TGTGCCAGCAGTGAACCCACAGGGCTTGTAACAGAGACCCAGTACTTC.

The chain links TRBV28 to TRBJ1-4, with 9 bases aligning to TRBD1. This CDR3 comprises 15 residues. Trimming at V came to 4 bases and at J to 7 bases, leaving 7 bases not matched to a gene. Germline values: CDR1 MDHEN, CDR2 SYDVKM. For the CDR3, the DNA is TGTGCCAGCAGTTCCGCCGGGACAGGGTTTGAAAAACTGTTTTTT. Its translation is CASSSAGTGFEKLFF.

The chain uses TRBV6-5 and TRBJ2-7; D is uncertain. V was clipped by 7 bases and J by 0 bases, with 10 bases between them. CDR1 and CDR2 from the germline V gene are MNHEY and SVGAGI. The CDR3 is made up of 13 amino acids. The CDR3 region has the DNA TGTGCCAGCATTTCGACAAGCTCCTACGAGCAGTACTTC. Protein: CASISTSSYEQYF.

This clone has just a few counts. This CDR3 is CATSDLRFGGADTQYF. The CDR3, as DNA: TGTGCCACCAGTGATCTGCGTTTCGGGGGTGCAGATACGCAGTATTTT. The V gene is TRBV24-1, the J gene TRBJ2-3, with a tentative D call TRBD2 (6 bases). V gave up 3 bases and J gave up 4 bases, with 16 bases separating them. The CDR3 spans 16 residues. Germline V gene data show CDR1 as KGHDR and CDR2 as SFDVKD.

This clone was seen only a few times. The V gene is TRBV19, the J gene TRBJ2-7, with 8 bases lining up with TRBD2. V lost 6 bases and J lost 4; bases outside the gene matches: 5. The CDR3 covers 13 residues. The V gene's germline CDR1 is LNHDA and CDR2 SQIVND (reference sequence). The CDR3 region is CASRTSADYEQYF. The CDR3 nucleotides read TGTGCCAGTAGGACTAGCGCCGATTACGAGCAGTACTTC. The full variable domain, completed using reference TRBV19 and TRBJ2-7, is DGGITQSPKYLFRKEGQNVTLSCEQNLNHDAMYWYRQDPGQGLRLIYYSQIVNDFQKGDIAEGYSVSREKKESFPLTVTSAQKNPTAFYLCASRTSADYEQYFGPGTRLTVT.

The chain recombines TRBV7-3 with TRBJ2-1, with 9 bases that match TRBD1. The germline V gene has CDR1 SGHTA and CDR2 FQGTGA. With 4 bases clipped from V and 6 bases from J, the junction kept 1 base outside the gene matches. The CDR3 length is 13 residues. For the CDR3, the DNA is TGTGCCAGCAGCTCGGGACAGGGCAATGAGCAGTTCTTC. Residues: CASSSGQGNEQFF.

The chain uses TRBV18 and TRBJ2-7; D might be TRBD1 (5 bases). CDR1 is KGHSH, CDR2 LQKENI, per germline. Trimming shortened V by 3 bases and J by 1 base, and 10 bases separated the two germline ends. The CDR3 sequence is 14 residues long. The CDR3 sequence: CASSPPQGSYEQYF. CDR3 nucleotides: TGTGCCAGCTCACCCCCGCAGGGTTCCTACGAGCAGTACTTC.

V gene TRBV30 combines with J gene TRBJ2-1, with D perhaps TRBD1 (6 bases). The CDR3 consists of 12 residues. The V gene's germline CDR1 is GTSNPN and CDR2 SVGIG (reference sequence). The germline V and J ends were trimmed by 2 bases and 7 bases, with 9 bases remaining between them. CDR3 sequence reads: CAWSIRGNEQFF. The DNA of the CDR3 is TGTGCCTGGAGTATAAGGGGGAATGAGCAGTTCTTC.

V and J are TRBV19 and TRBJ2-2; 9 bases match TRBD2. Germline V gene lookup returns CDR1 LNHDA and CDR2 SQIVND (reference sequence). The V gene end was trimmed by 5 bases and the J gene end by 6 bases; junction bases not matched to a gene: 7. The CDR3 has 15 amino acids. CDR3 loop: CASSVGSGRAGELFF. In DNA form, the CDR3 reads TGTGCCAGTAGTGTCGGTAGCGGGAGAGCCGGGGAGCTGTTTTTT.

The V gene is TRBV10-3, the J gene TRBJ1-2, with 7 bases matching TRBD1. The junction had 6 bases not matched to a gene; V was cut back by 10 bases and J by 7 bases. The CDR3 runs to 11 residues. Germline loops: CDR1 ENHRY, CDR2 SYGVKD. CDR3 sequence: CATTGDSGYTF. CDR3 DNA: TGTGCCACTACAGGGGATAGTGGCTACACCTTC.

The genes are TRBV28 and TRBJ1-2, with 7 bases lining up with TRBD1. Germline CDR1 and CDR2: MDHEN and SYDVKM. V lost 5 bases to trimming and J lost 0 bases; unmatched junction nucleotides: 9. The CDR3 consists of 16 residues. The CDR3 here is CASSINGQAANYGYTF. CDR3 nucleotide sequence: TGTGCCAGCAGTATAAACGGACAGGCAGCTAACTATGGCTACACCTTC.

This chain joins TRBV5-5 and TRBJ2-3; possibly TRBD2 for D (6 bases). Germline CDR1 and CDR2: SGHKS and YYEKEE (reference sequence). The CDR3 consists of 16 residues. Trimming removed 3 bases at V and 2 bases at J, with 16 bases between. The CDR3 coding sequence is TGTGCCAGCAGCTCGGGACTCTACGGATCCACAGATACGCAGTATTTT. It encodes CASSSGLYGSTDTQYF.

The chain employs TRBV25-1 and TRBJ2-3; perhaps TRBD2 as D (6 bases). Germline values: CDR1 MGHDK, CDR2 SYGVNS. Between the trimmed V and J ends, which lost 2 bases and 9 bases, there was a span of 15 bases. This CDR3 has 14 residues. CDR3 sequence (DNA): TGTGCCAGCAGTGAAGACGGGGGAGGTCTAACGCAGTATTTT. Amino acid sequence: CASSEDGGGLTQYF.

The chain is built from TRBV3-1 (or the pseudogene TRBV3-2) and TRBJ2-1; 13 bases agree with TRBD2. Germline trimming cut 5 bases from V and 3 bases from J; bases unmatched to any gene: 1. The CDR3 consists of 15 residues. Germline V gene lookup returns CDR1 LGHDT and CDR2 YNNKEL (reference sequence). In nucleotides, the CDR3 is TGTGCCAGCAGCGGACTAGCGGGAGTCTACAATGAGCAGTTCTTC. This encodes CASSGLAGVYNEQFF.

This clone was observed a single time. The chain couples TRBV6-5 to TRBJ1-2; 8 bases agree with TRBD1. The CDR3 is made up of 16 amino acids. Trimming took 4 bases from V and 6 from J; bases not matched to a gene: 13. Germline CDR1 is MNHEY and CDR2 is SVGAGI. The CDR3 loop is CASSSRQGQFRNGYTF. The CDR3 DNA sequence: TGTGCCAGCAGTTCAAGACAGGGGCAGTTTAGGAATGGCTACACCTTC.

The chain links TRBV5-4 to TRBJ2-4; TRBD2 matches at 8 bases. The CDR3 loop spans 16 amino acids. Per the germline V gene, CDR1 is SGHNT and CDR2 is YYREEE (reference sequence). The trim removed 4 bases at V and 1 base at J, leaving 7 bases unmatched. CDR3 coding DNA: TGTGCCAGCAGCCCGGGGGGGGGAGTGGCCAAAAACATTCAGTACTTC. Translation: CASSPGGGVAKNIQYF.